The 19 T cell receptor beta chains given below trace back to one sample, sequenced in a study of Ad26.COV2.S vaccination and SARS-CoV-2 variants. Measured with immunoSEQ multiplex PCR; TCRdb has only the in-frame clones, and not every one. In the table there are a few hundred thousand clones, approximately 90% of which are singletons. The treatment is: some 20 received Ad26.COV2.S at low or high dose, single or two shots; several received placebo; per-sample allocation not given. Sampling was performed 63 days after the first vaccine or placebo injection. Here the sequenced sample was peripheral blood, taken in a trial of Ad26.COV2.S vaccine versus placebo. The receptors come from a person between 18 and 60 years old who received the Ad26.COV2.S COVID-19 vaccine or a placebo.

The CDR3 DNA is TGTGCCAGCAGTCGAGGACTAGCGGGAATACTAGATACGCAGTATTTT. Its translation: CASSRGLAGILDTQYF. The chain couples TRBV6-2 or TRBV6-3 to TRBJ2-3; TRBD2 matches 12 bases. After removal of 5 bases from V and 5 bases from J, the junction contained 8 bases not matched to a gene. Germline V gene sequence: CDR1 MNHEY, CDR2 SVGEGT. CDR3 size: 16 residues.

This sequence joins TRBV6-6 and TRBJ2-5, with 10 bases fitting TRBD2. This CDR3 is 14 amino acids long. Germline-derived CDR1 and CDR2 are MNHNY and SVGAGI (reference sequence). V lost 6 bases and J lost 2; bases outside the gene matches: 3. Here the CDR3 reads CASSRTSGQETQYF. DNA of the CDR3: TGTGCCAGCAGCCGGACTAGCGGACAAGAGACCCAGTACTTC.

In this sample, this clone turned up once. The J gene is TRBJ1-1, the V gene TRBV5-1, with 7 bases matching TRBD1. Germline assignment: CDR1 SGHRS and CDR2 YFSETQ. J gave up 2 bases and V 1 base, and 5 bases lay outside the gene matches. This CDR3 contains 15 residues. CDR3 protein: CASSLPGQRNTEAFF. In DNA form, the CDR3 reads TGCGCCAGCAGCTTGCCGGGACAGAGAAACACTGAAGCTTTCTTT.

The genes are TRBV29-1 and TRBJ2-5; D is possibly TRBD2 (5 bases). The germline CDR1 and CDR2 sequences are SQVTM and ANQGSEA. V lost 2 bases to trimming and J lost 1 base, with 14 bases between them. The CDR3 runs 15 residues. This CDR3 is CSVEILLAPQETQYF. In nucleotides, the CDR3 is TGCAGCGTTGAAATCCTCCTAGCCCCCCAAGAGACCCAGTACTTC.

The rearrangement links TRBV7-2 to TRBJ2-1, with 8 bases aligning to TRBD2. This CDR3 comprises 19 residues. The germline gives CDR1 SGHTA, CDR2 FQGNSA. Trimming cost V 5 bases and J 4 bases; bases outside gene matches: 19. The CDR3 DNA sequence: TGTGCCAGCAGCCCCCTTCGTAGCGGGGCCCAAAGTGGGTACAATGAGCAGTTCTTC. Encoded protein: CASSPLRSGAQSGYNEQFF.

The rearrangement uses TRBV21-1 and TRBJ2-7; the D call TRBD2 from the table was never checked on the DNA. TRBV21-1 has pseudogene status. This CDR3 is 14 amino acids long. CDR3 DNA: TGTGCCAGCAGCAAAGTGGGGAACCCGGGGGAGCAGTACTTC. Translated, it gives CASSKVGNPGEQYF.

The gene calls are TRBV5-6 and TRBJ1-2; D might be TRBD1 (6 bases). CDR3 length: 12 amino acids. With 9 bases removed from V and 11 bases from J, the gap between germline ends came to 20 bases. Germline lookup yields CDR1 SGHDT and CDR2 YYEEEE. CDR3 region: CATRQVRGIYTF. Written as DNA, the CDR3 is TGTGCCACCAGACAGGTCCGGGGGATTTACACCTTC. Variable domain in full (rest from reference TRBV5-6 and TRBJ1-2): DAGVTQSPTHLIKTRGQQVTLRCSPKSGHDTVSWYQQALGQGPQFIFQYYEEEERQRGNFPDRFSGHQFPNYSSELNVNALLLGDSALYLCATRQVRGIYTFGSGTRLTVV.

V gene TRBV12-3 or TRBV12-4 combines with J gene TRBJ2-5, with D possibly being TRBD2 (6 bases). This CDR3 has 13 amino acids. Trimming pared 7 bases from V and 4 bases from J, leaving 13 bases between. Written as DNA, the CDR3 is TGTGCCAGCACCCTCGGGACTCGAGAGACCCAGTACTTC. This codes for CASTLGTRETQYF.

This rearrangement joins TRBV20-1 to TRBJ2-1; D is uncertain. The CDR3 extends over 11 amino acids. Germline CDR1 DFQATT, CDR2 SNEGSKA (reference sequence). V lost 6 bases and J lost 5, with 8 bases in between. The CDR3 spells CSAPNDNEQFF. CDR3 sequence (DNA): TGCAGTGCCCCCAACGACAATGAGCAGTTCTTC.

The chain combines TRBV5-1 with TRBJ2-3; TRBD2 matches 9 bases. The CDR3 length is 15 residues. The ends lost 4 bases at V and 3 bases at J; junction bases unmatched: 6. Germline CDR1 reads SGHRS; CDR2 reads YFSETQ. DNA of the CDR3: TGCGCCAGCAGCGTCGGCGGGAGGGGGACAGATACGCAGTATTTT. Protein: CASSVGGRGTDTQYF.

This rearrangement joins TRBV2 to TRBJ2-7, with D tentatively TRBD2 (5 bases). The CDR3 covers 11 residues. Germline CDR1 and CDR2: SNHLY and FYNNEI. V dropped 6 bases and J dropped 6 bases, with 9 bases sitting between them. The CDR3 reads CASRGSIEQYF. CDR3 DNA sequence: TGTGCCAGCAGGGGGAGTATCGAGCAGTACTTC.

Points on this clone: This sample includes further DNA sequences coding for the same CDR3. The J gene is TRBJ2-1, the V gene TRBV19, with D unresolved. Germline values: CDR1 LNHDA, CDR2 SQIVND (reference sequence). The V end lost 6 bases, the J end lost 0 bases, and 6 bases lay between the germline ends. The CDR3 runs to 13 residues. In DNA, the CDR3 is TGTGCCAGTAGAGAGAGCTCCTACAATGAGCAGTTCTTC. Its protein product is CASRESSYNEQFF.

This chain links TRBV5-1 with TRBJ1-1, with a tentative D call TRBD1 (5 bases). This CDR3 is built from 14 residues. Deletions cut 3 bases from V and 3 bases from J, with 12 bases between. CDR1 and CDR2 (germline): SGHRS, YFSETQ. Here the CDR3 DNA reads TGCGCCAGCAGCTCTGGGGGAGGAGACACTGAAGCTTTCTTT. Translated, it gives CASSSGGGDTEAFF.

The chain's CDR3 is CASRVETGLEQYF. Written as DNA, the CDR3 is TGCGCCAGCAGGGTAGAGACAGGGCTGGAGCAGTACTTC. The genes are TRBV10-1 and TRBJ2-7; TRBD1 aligns across 7 bases. The CDR3 is 13 amino acids. Germline V gives CDR1 WNHNN, CDR2 SYGVQD (reference sequence). V shed 6 bases and J 7 bases; nucleotides not matched to a gene: 9.

In this sample, this clone turned up once. The rearrangement links TRBV30 to TRBJ1-1; maybe TRBD1 (5 bases). V dropped 2 bases and J dropped 4 bases, with 11 bases sitting between them. The CDR3 has 13 residues. Germline V CDR1 and CDR2: GTSNPN, SVGIG (reference sequence). CDR3 sequence: CAWSIQGGTEAFF. The DNA of the CDR3 is TGTGCCTGGAGTATTCAGGGAGGCACTGAAGCTTTCTTT. Drawing the rest from reference TRBV30 and TRBJ1-1, the complete variable domain is SQTIHQWPATLVQPVGSPLSLECTVEGTSNPNLYWYRQAAGRGLQLLFYSVGIGQISSEVPQNLSASRPQDRQFILSSKKLLLSDSGFYLCAWSIQGGTEAFFGQGTRLTVV.

The rearrangement uses TRBV10-3 and TRBJ2-1; 9 positions agree with TRBD1. Germline loops: CDR1 ENHRY, CDR2 SYGVKD. The V segment lost 4 bases and the J segment 0 bases; nucleotides outside the gene matches: 16. This CDR3 has 20 amino acids. CDR3 in DNA: TGTGCCATCAGTGGACCCCTTGGGACAGGGCAAGGAGGCTCCTACAATGAGCAGTTCTTC. This translates into CAISGPLGTGQGGSYNEQFF.

The chain uses TRBV18 and TRBJ2-3; TRBD2 matches at 11 bases. The germline CDR1 and CDR2 sequences are KGHSH and LQKENI. V lost 2 bases and J lost 1; bases outside the gene matches: 2. The CDR3 extends over 16 amino acids. Here the CDR3 DNA reads TGTGCCAGCTCACCAATGGGACTAGCGGGCACAGATACGCAGTATTTT. Its translation is CASSPMGLAGTDTQYF.

The chain couples TRBV5-4 to TRBJ1-2; D is unclear. The CDR3 consists of 11 residues. V was pared by 9 bases and J by 4 bases, with 10 bases between. Germline V gene sequence: CDR1 SGHNT, CDR2 YYREEE (reference sequence). In DNA form, the CDR3 reads TGTGCCACCCTTTCCCCCTATGGCTACACCTTC. Its translation is CATLSPYGYTF.

This sequence joins TRBV9 and TRBJ2-1, with TRBD2 identical over 7 bases. Germline V lookup: CDR1 SGDLS, CDR2 YYNGEE. CDR3 length equals 16 residues. J gave up 4 bases and V 3 bases, and 10 bases lay outside the gene matches. CDR3 region: CASSGLASGGYNEQFF. DNA of the CDR3: TGTGCCAGCAGCGGACTAGCCTCTGGCGGTTACAATGAGCAGTTCTTC.